The T cell receptor (beta chain) described here comes from a study of CD8+CD57+ T cells in acquired aplastic anemia. Whole-study results and caveats: Comparison of patients with controls identified some 29 shared CD8+ CDR3 sequences.

Germline V lookup: CDR1 SGHTA, CDR2 FQGTGA. Trimming pared 4 bases from V and 3 bases from J, leaving 14 bases between. The CDR3 is made up of 15 amino acids. Researchers used genomic DNA as the template to profile TCR beta VDJ and CDR3. TCRdb processed the reads anew with MiXCR; each CDR3 protein has one entry. This table has around 200,000 distinct CDR3 sequences, around half appearing once. This clonotype was detected many times. Antigen unknown. The sequencing input was sorted CD4+, CD8+, or CD8+CD57+ T cells (not recorded which) from PBMCs. The TCR was taken from a human donor in good health, serving as a control. The chain carries TRBV7-3 and TRBJ2-3; tentative D call: TRBD2 (6 bases). DNA for the CDR3: TGTGCCAGCAGCTCCAACGGGGGAACGACAGATACGCAGTATTTT. Its translation is CASSSNGGTTDTQYF.